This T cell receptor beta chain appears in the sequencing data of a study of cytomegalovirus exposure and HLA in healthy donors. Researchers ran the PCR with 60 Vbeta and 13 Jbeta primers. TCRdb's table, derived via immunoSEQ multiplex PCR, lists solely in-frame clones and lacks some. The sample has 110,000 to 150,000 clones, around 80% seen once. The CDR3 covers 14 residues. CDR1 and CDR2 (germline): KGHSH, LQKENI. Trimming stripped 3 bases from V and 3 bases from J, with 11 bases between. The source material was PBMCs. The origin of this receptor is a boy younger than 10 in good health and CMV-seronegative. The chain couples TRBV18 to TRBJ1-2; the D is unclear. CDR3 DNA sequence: TGTGCCAGCTCACCCTCTTACGGGGACTATGGCTACACCTTC. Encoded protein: CASSPSYGDYGYTF.